Listed here are 4 T cell receptor beta chains from one sample, sequenced in a study of cytomegalovirus exposure and HLA in healthy donors. The assay was immunoSEQ multiplex PCR, and TCRdb's table has in-frame clones only and misses some. Here the sample spans 60,000 to 65,000 clones, 96% being singletons. Sequenced material: PBMCs. Receptors originate from a woman aged 18-29 years in good health and CMV-seronegative.

V usage is TRBV19 and J usage is TRBJ2-3, with 8 positions matching TRBD2. Germline V lookup: CDR1 LNHDA, CDR2 SQIVND (reference sequence). The CDR3 runs to 14 residues. V dropped 4 bases and J dropped 5; count of bases not matched to a gene: 5. CDR3 region: CASSKGLVGDTQYF. The CDR3 nucleotides are TGTGCCAGTAGTAAGGGACTAGTAGGAGATACGCAGTATTTT.

Comment on this clone: Germline and junction disagree at one end, which may indicate a read error. The V and J genes are TRBV7-7 and TRBJ2-1, with D possibly matching TRBD1 (6 bases). The CDR3 extends over 14 amino acids. Germline lookup yields CDR1 SSHAT and CDR2 FNYEAQ (reference sequence). CDR3 loop: CASSPGDGNNEQFF. CDR3 bases: TGTGCTAGCAGCCCAGGGGACGGAAACAATGAGCAGTTCTTC.

In this sample, this clone turned up once. The J gene is TRBJ2-1, the V gene TRBV5-6; 9 positions match TRBD2. Germline CDR1 is SGHDT and CDR2 is YYEEEE. With 4 bases clipped from V and 0 bases from J, the junction kept 8 bases outside the gene matches. The CDR3 is made up of 17 amino acids. CDR3 nucleotide sequence: TGTGCCAGCAGCGACCCTCGACTAGCGGACTCCTACAATGAGCAGTTCTTC. This translates into CASSDPRLADSYNEQFF.

Concerning this clone: Because the CDR3's place on the DNA is in doubt, the DNA is left out and the CDR3 is given as listed by TCRdb. The chain links TRBV21-1 to TRBJ2-7; the table names TRBD1, a call not compared with the DNA. TRBV21-1 is a listed pseudogene. The CDR3 extends over 19 residues, inclusive of both ends. The CDR3 loop reads CASSKAVGTGALHSYEQYF.